The source of this T cell receptor beta chain is a study of blood T cell repertoires in COVID-19. Study-level information: Samples representing acute and convalescent COVID-19 were sourced from the United States, Italy and Spain.

Donors in Cohort 3 counted as recovered after two negative PCRs, clearance, or symptom resolution. Trimming took 0 bases from V and 4 from J, leaving 6 bases between them. The germline gives CDR1 SGHAT, CDR2 FQNNGV. The CDR3 loop spans 13 amino acids. Original data processing: Scientists estimated how many nucleated cells there were by amplifying reference gene primers. The protocol was immunoSEQ multiplex PCR, while the TCRdb copy is restricted to in-frame clones and leaves out a portion. Clone size and the V and J calls come from that table; the DNA yielded D and trimming. The sample includes roughly 220,000 clones, 84% seen only once; the top ten take less than 7%.

The sequenced sample consisted of PBMCs or T cells enriched from blood (not recorded which). V and J are TRBV11-2 and TRBJ1-2; D call uncertain. The TCR was taken from a woman in her 40s who had recovered from COVID-19. Written as DNA, the CDR3 is TGTGCCAGCAGCTTAGAGGCCGTCTATGGCTACACCTTC. It translates to CASSLEAVYGYTF. Filled out from reference TRBV11-2 and TRBJ1-2, the complete variable domain reads EAGVAQSPRYKIIEKRQSVAFWCNPISGHATLYWYQQILGQGPKLLIQFQNNGVVDDSQLPKDRFSAERLKGVDSTLKIQPAKLEDSAVYLCASSLEAVYGYTFGSGTRLTVV.